A single sample gave rise to the 14 T cell receptor beta chains below, sequenced in a study of cytomegalovirus exposure and HLA in healthy donors. Use of 60 Vbeta and 13 Jbeta primers characterized the PCR. Data came from immunoSEQ multiplex PCR; TCRdb stores just in-frame clones and leaves some out. The repertoire holds 140,000 to 150,000 clones, with about a tenth as singletons. Material for sequencing was PBMCs. These receptors originate from a male donor in good health and CMV-seronegative.

This clone was counted a few times. The chain has TRBV7-2 and TRBJ1-5; tentatively, D is TRBD1 (6 bases). The V gene's germline CDR1 is SGHTA and CDR2 FQGNSA. The CDR3 contains 14 residues. The ends were cut back, 2 bases at V and 5 bases at J, with 10 bases in the middle. In DNA form, the CDR3 reads TGTGCCAGCAGCTTATGGGGGGGGCATCAGCCCCAGCATTTT. Residues: CASSLWGGHQPQHF.

The gene calls are TRBV19 and TRBJ1-2; 10 bases line up with TRBD1. V was pared by 5 bases and J by 1 base, with 1 base of the junction left unmatched. Germline V gene data show CDR1 as LNHDA and CDR2 as SQIVND (reference sequence). The CDR3 is 14 residues long. DNA of the CDR3: TGTGCCAGTAGTCGGGACAGGGGTAACTATGGCTACACCTTC. Translation gives CASSRDRGNYGYTF. The variable domain in full, with the rest retrieved from reference TRBV19 and TRBJ1-2, is DGGITQSPKYLFRKEGQNVTLSCEQNLNHDAMYWYRQDPGQGLRLIYYSQIVNDFQKGDIAEGYSVSREKKESFPLTVTSAQKNPTAFYLCASSRDRGNYGYTFGSGTRLTVV.

This clone has only a few counts. Sequence at one end of the junction differs from germline and may be a read error. The genes are TRBV6-6 and TRBJ1-2; 7 nucleotides agree with TRBD1. Germline values: CDR1 MNHNY, CDR2 SVGAGI (reference sequence). CDR3 size: 14 residues. The CDR3 protein is CASRDGTVHYDYTF. As DNA, the CDR3 is TGTGCCAGCAGGGATGGGACAGTCCATTATGACTACACCTTC.

V gene TRBV28 combines with J gene TRBJ1-2; D is unclear. The CDR3 extends over 14 amino acids. The germline gives CDR1 MDHEN, CDR2 SYDVKM. The V and J ends lost 5 bases and 8 bases respectively, with 18 bases between them. This CDR3 is CASSNLFQAGGYTF. The CDR3, as DNA: TGTGCCAGCAGTAATCTATTCCAGGCGGGAGGCTACACCTTC.

This clone has only a few counts. The genes are TRBV6-5 and TRBJ2-5; TRBD2 agrees at 10 bases. V shed 5 bases and J 5 bases; nucleotides not matched to a gene: 5. CDR1 and CDR2 (germline): MNHEY, SVGAGI. The CDR3 is made up of 14 amino acids. CDR3 sequence (DNA): TGTGCCAGCAGTCTAGCGGGGGTAAGGGAGACCCAGTACTTC. Translating it yields CASSLAGVRETQYF.

The chain recombines TRBV7-3 with TRBJ2-1, with 8 bases matching TRBD2. This CDR3 is 16 amino acids long. The trim removed 3 bases at V and 0 bases at J, leaving 4 bases unmatched. Germline CDR1 SGHTA, CDR2 FQGTGA. CDR3 in amino acids: CASSLTSAFSYNEQFF. CDR3 sequence (DNA): TGTGCCAGCAGCTTGACTAGCGCGTTCTCCTACAATGAGCAGTTCTTC.

This chain links TRBV28 with TRBJ2-3; TRBD2 aligns across 10 bases. Trimming at V came to 1 base and at J to 2 bases, leaving 3 bases not matched to a gene. CDR3 length: 16 amino acids. CDR1 and CDR2 (germline): MDHEN, SYDVKM. The CDR3 region is CASSLLSGGDTDTQYF. The CDR3 DNA sequence: TGTGCCAGCAGTTTATTGAGCGGGGGGGACACAGATACGCAGTATTTT.

The chain combines TRBV25-1 with TRBJ1-2; TRBD1 matches 11 bases. CDR3 length equals 16 residues. Unmatched junction bases numbered 8, after V lost 3 bases and J lost 5 bases. Per the germline V gene, CDR1 is MGHDK and CDR2 is SYGVNS. The DNA for the CDR3 is TGTGCCAGCAGTGACCGGGGACAGGGGGATTATTATGGCTACACCTTC. Translated: CASSDRGQGDYYGYTF.

The rearrangement joins TRBV11-2 to TRBJ2-7; the match to TRBD1 covers 11 bases. CDR3 length: 16 residues. V was clipped by 8 bases and J by 6 bases; unmatched bases: 15. Germline loops: CDR1 SGHAT, CDR2 FQNNGV. CDR3: CASGRVKGTGGAEQYF. CDR3 DNA: TGTGCCAGCGGACGTGTTAAAGGGACAGGGGGAGCCGAGCAGTACTTC.

The chain recombines TRBV7-3 with TRBJ2-3, with D perhaps matching TRBD2 (5 bases). V dropped 5 bases and J dropped 4 bases, with 19 bases sitting between them. This CDR3 region has 16 residues. Germline CDR1 and CDR2: SGHTA and FQGTGA. For the CDR3, the DNA is TGTGCCAGCAGCCCAACGGTGGGCGGAGGATCAGATACGCAGTATTTT. It specifies CASSPTVGGGSDTQYF.

This clone was observed a handful of times. This rearrangement joins TRBV10-3 to TRBJ1-2; 12 bases are shared with TRBD1. Trimming removed 6 bases from V and 8 bases from J; junction bases left unmatched: 10. Germline-derived CDR1 and CDR2 are ENHRY and SYGVKD. The CDR3 contains 15 residues. CDR3 sequence reads: CAISLPGQGAKGYTF. In nucleotides, the CDR3 is TGTGCCATCAGCTTGCCGGGACAGGGGGCCAAGGGCTACACCTTC.

A few counts support this clone. The gene calls are TRBV7-9 and TRBJ2-7, with D perhaps matching TRBD1 (5 bases). CDR3 size: 16 residues. V was pared by 2 bases and J by 1 base, with 15 bases between. The germline gives CDR1 SEHNR, CDR2 FQNEAQ (reference sequence). The CDR3 sequence is CASSLIGWAGSYEQYF. The CDR3 DNA sequence: TGTGCCAGCAGCTTAATAGGCTGGGCAGGGTCCTACGAGCAGTACTTC.

This clone was picked up a small number of times. V and J are TRBV28 and TRBJ1-1; TRBD1 matches 7 bases. Germline V lookup: CDR1 MDHEN, CDR2 SYDVKM. V lost 4 bases to trimming and J lost 0 bases; unmatched junction nucleotides: 2. The CDR3 loop spans 14 amino acids. This CDR3 reads CASSSTGLNTEAFF. The CDR3 coding sequence is TGTGCCAGCAGTTCGACAGGGCTGAACACTGAAGCTTTCTTT.

This clone turned up a few times. This rearrangement joins TRBV14 to TRBJ2-3; D possibly corresponds to TRBD1 (5 bases). This CDR3 comprises 16 residues. The ends were cut back, 4 bases at V and 0 bases at J, with 14 bases in the middle. The V gene's germline CDR1 is SGHDN and CDR2 FVKESK. The CDR3 coding sequence is TGTGCCAGCAGCCTCCTCACAGGACCTAGCACAGATACGCAGTATTTT. Translation: CASSLLTGPSTDTQYF. The variable domain in full, completed from reference TRBV14 and TRBJ2-3, reads EAGVTQFPSHSVIEKGQTVTLRCDPISGHDNLYWYRRVMGKEIKFLLHFVKESKQDESGMPNNRFLAERTGGTYSTLKVQPAELEDSGVYFCASSLLTGPSTDTQYFGPGTRLTVL.